The 26 T cell receptor beta chains below all came from one sample that was sequenced in a study of control samples from healthy donors and cancer patients. Only in-frame clones appear in the TCRdb table, and some are missing; sequencing was by immunoSEQ multiplex PCR. The repertoire has fewer than 250,000 clones, around 93% of them found once; the top ten carry less than 2%. What was sequenced was blood. The receptors stem from a man younger than 45 in good health.

The gene calls are TRBV19 and TRBJ1-2; D is perhaps TRBD1 (5 bases). Trimming stripped 5 bases from V and 2 bases from J, with 15 bases between. Germline V lookup: CDR1 LNHDA, CDR2 SQIVND (reference sequence). This CDR3 contains 15 residues. The CDR3 coding sequence is TGTGCCAGTAGTGCCGGCGGGGCATCAAACTATGGCTACACCTTC. This translates into CASSAGGASNYGYTF.

Only a few counts were recorded for this clone. The rearrangement links TRBV27 to TRBJ1-6; no clear D gene. From germline, CDR1 is MNHEY and CDR2 SMNVEV (reference sequence). This CDR3 spans 14 amino acids. V lost 9 bases and J lost 6, with 15 bases in between. The CDR3 is CASTVVPFNSPLHF. The DNA for the CDR3 is TGTGCCAGTACTGTCGTCCCATTTAATTCACCCCTCCACTTT.

The rearrangement uses TRBV7-3 and TRBJ1-3; D is undetermined. V gave up 5 bases and J gave up 3 bases, with 5 bases separating them. Germline V CDR1 and CDR2: SGHTA, FQGTGA. The CDR3 consists of 12 residues. The CDR3 DNA reads TGTGCCAGCAGCCTTGATGGAAACACCATATATTTT. This translates into CASSLDGNTIYF.

The CDR3, as DNA: TGTGCCAGCAGCGCCCACGGGACAGGGGCGTACAATGAGCAGTTCTTC. Protein sequence: CASSAHGTGAYNEQFF. The chain links TRBV7-3 to TRBJ2-1; 10 bases map to TRBD1. The CDR3 is made up of 16 amino acids. The germline V gene encodes CDR1 SGHTA and CDR2 FQGTGA. V was clipped by 5 bases and J by 4 bases; unmatched bases: 8.

V and J are TRBV7-9 and TRBJ1-1; D not certain. The CDR3 runs to 11 residues. CDR1 and CDR2 (germline): SEHNR, FQNEAQ (reference sequence). Trimming shortened V by 7 bases and J by 5 bases, and 8 bases separated the two germline ends. In DNA form, the CDR3 reads TGTGCCAGCACGAGGGAAACTGAAGCTTTCTTT. It codes for CASTRETEAFF.

The V and J genes are TRBV4-2 and TRBJ2-2, with 9 bases fitting TRBD2. Germline V lookup: CDR1 LGHNA, CDR2 YNFKEQ. V was pared by 4 bases and J by 1 base, with 4 bases of the junction left unmatched. The CDR3 length is 16 residues. The CDR3 DNA sequence: TGTGCCAGCAGCCCGCGGGGGGGCTTGAACACCGGGGAGCTGTTTTTT. As protein: CASSPRGGLNTGELFF.

This chain joins TRBV7-6 and TRBJ2-3; D might be TRBD1 (6 bases). Germline assignment: CDR1 SGHVS and CDR2 FNYEAQ. V lost 1 base and J 0 bases, leaving 8 bases between the germline ends. The CDR3 has 15 residues. The CDR3 sequence: CASSLGGPSTDTQYF. CDR3 coding DNA: TGTGCCAGCAGCTTAGGGGGGCCAAGCACAGATACGCAGTATTTT.

The genes are TRBV30 and TRBJ1-1, with TRBD1 identical over 10 bases. J lost 1 base, V lost 0 bases, and 14 bases had no gene match. The CDR3 runs 19 residues. The germline V gene encodes CDR1 GTSNPN and CDR2 SVGIG (reference sequence). The CDR3 is CAWSVPPGQGKIWNTEAFF. CDR3 bases: TGTGCCTGGAGTGTACCCCCGGGACAGGGGAAGATTTGGAACACTGAAGCTTTCTTT.

V gene TRBV4-1 combines with J gene TRBJ1-3; a possible D gene is TRBD1 (5 bases). Germline CDR1 and CDR2: MGHRA and YSYEKL. The CDR3 has 15 residues. Trimming took off 4 bases at V and 1 base at J, with 11 bases between the two ends. CDR3 DNA sequence: TGCGCCAGCAGCCCAAGGGGCACTTCTGGAAACACCATATATTTT. Translation: CASSPRGTSGNTIYF.

This clone came up once. The chain is built from TRBV7-9 and TRBJ1-6; 10 bases map to TRBD1. J lost 7 bases, V lost 3 bases, and 9 bases had no gene match. Germline V gene data show CDR1 as SEHNR and CDR2 as FQNEAQ (reference sequence). The CDR3 loop spans 17 amino acids. The CDR3 is CASSFFIGTGENSPLHF. CDR3 nucleotide sequence: TGTGCCAGCAGCTTTTTTATAGGGACAGGGGAAAATTCACCCCTCCACTTT.

The rearrangement uses TRBV5-1 and TRBJ1-1; maybe TRBD1 (6 bases). V was clipped by 4 bases and J by 4 bases, with 14 bases between them. Germline-derived CDR1 and CDR2 are SGHRS and YFSETQ. The length of the CDR3 is 14 residues. The CDR3 DNA sequence: TGCGCCAGCAGCCAAAACAGGGCTGCCACTGAAGCTTTCTTT. Amino acid sequence: CASSQNRAATEAFF.

The chain joins TRBV5-5 to TRBJ2-7; 7 positions match TRBD1. In germline, CDR1 is SGHKS, CDR2 YYEKEE (reference sequence). The CDR3 is 16 residues long. V shed 3 bases, J shed 4 bases, and the junction held 13 bases outside the gene matches. CDR3 amino acids: CASSSNPGGSGYEQYF. For the CDR3, the DNA is TGTGCCAGCAGCTCTAATCCAGGGGGTTCGGGGTACGAGCAGTACTTC.

The chain uses TRBV11-2 and TRBJ1-1; D call uncertain. Per germline, CDR1 SGHAT and CDR2 FQNNGV. The CDR3 totals 14 residues. V lost 4 bases and J 6 bases, leaving 15 bases between the germline ends. The chain's CDR3 is CASSWVAPNSEAFF. CDR3 nucleotides: TGTGCCAGCAGCTGGGTGGCGCCGAATTCTGAAGCTTTCTTT. The variable domain in full, completed from reference TRBV11-2 and TRBJ1-1, reads EAGVAQSPRYKIIEKRQSVAFWCNPISGHATLYWYQQILGQGPKLLIQFQNNGVVDDSQLPKDRFSAERLKGVDSTLKIQPAKLEDSAVYLCASSWVAPNSEAFFGQGTRLTVV.

V gene TRBV7-8 combines with J gene TRBJ1-4, with 9 positions matching TRBD1. The V segment lost 5 bases and the J segment 8 bases; nucleotides outside the gene matches: 9. The CDR3 length is 15 residues. Germline-derived CDR1 and CDR2 are SGHVS and FQNEAQ. CDR3 in DNA: TGTGCCAGCAGCCGTACAGGGGGCGGGGGGGAAAAACTGTTTTTT. Translated: CASSRTGGGGEKLFF.

The chain combines TRBV10-3 with TRBJ1-6; 7 bases are shared with TRBD1. Germline-derived CDR1 and CDR2 are ENHRY and SYGVKD. After removal of 6 bases from V and 5 bases from J, the junction contained 7 bases not matched to a gene. The CDR3 spans 15 residues. CDR3 amino acids: CAISTKDRDNSPLHF. The CDR3 bases are TGTGCCATCAGCACAAAAGACAGGGATAATTCACCCCTCCACTTT.

This clone was detected only a few times. This chain links TRBV5-1 with TRBJ1-2; D is unresolved. The CDR3 loop spans 14 amino acids. Germline assignment: CDR1 SGHRS and CDR2 YFSETQ. Trimming stripped 3 bases from V and 2 bases from J, with 11 bases between. The CDR3 spells CASSWREGNYGYTF. CDR3 nucleotides: TGCGCCAGCAGCTGGAGGGAGGGCAACTATGGCTACACCTTC.

The chain couples TRBV30 to TRBJ1-6, with 10 bases aligning to TRBD1. V lost 1 base and J lost 10; bases outside the gene matches: 4. Germline CDR1 reads GTSNPN; CDR2 reads SVGIG (reference sequence). The CDR3 covers 14 residues. CDR3 amino acids: CAWSGDRGFSPLHF. The CDR3 DNA sequence: TGTGCCTGGAGTGGGGACAGGGGTTTCTCACCCCTCCACTTT.

The chain is built from TRBV19 and TRBJ1-6; 8 nucleotides match TRBD1. This CDR3 is built from 13 residues. Germline CDR1 LNHDA, CDR2 SQIVND (reference sequence). V shed 6 bases and J 7 bases; nucleotides not matched to a gene: 2. DNA of the CDR3: TGTGCCAGTAGCCAGGGGGCGAATTCACCCCTCCACTTT. Encoded protein: CASSQGANSPLHF.

The chain has TRBV5-1 and TRBJ2-4, with 9 bases identical to TRBD1. The CDR3 sequence is 16 residues long. Germline CDR1 is SGHRS and CDR2 is YFSETQ. V lost 4 bases to trimming and J lost 6 bases; unmatched junction nucleotides: 11. CDR3 bases: TGCGCCAGCAGCCCTGAGGGACAGGGTAGGAGAAACATTCAGTACTTC. Its translation: CASSPEGQGRRNIQYF.

The chain combines TRBV6-5 with TRBJ1-3; weak D call: TRBD1 (5 bases). Trimming took 8 bases from V and 0 from J, leaving 11 bases between them. The CDR3 is 14 residues long. Germline CDR1 is MNHEY and CDR2 is SVGAGI. CDR3: CASLDSFSGNTIYF. The CDR3 DNA reads TGTGCCAGCCTCGACAGTTTCTCTGGAAACACCATATATTTT.

This clone was seen only once. The chain has TRBV19 and TRBJ1-2, with D uncertain. Germline CDR1 reads LNHDA; CDR2 reads SQIVND (reference sequence). The CDR3 sequence is 13 residues long. V lost 0 bases, J lost 4 bases, and 6 bases lay in between. DNA of the CDR3: TGTGCCAGTAGTATAGAGCCTGGCTATGGCTACACCTTC. It codes for CASSIEPGYGYTF.

The chain couples TRBV19 to TRBJ1-6; no clear D gene. Germline CDR1 and CDR2: LNHDA and SQIVND (reference sequence). CDR3 size: 13 residues. The V end lost 5 bases, the J end lost 5 bases, and 7 bases lay between the germline ends. The chain's CDR3 is CASSFMDNSPLHF. CDR3 sequence (DNA): TGTGCCAGTAGTTTTATGGATAATTCACCCCTCCACTTT.

This rearrangement joins TRBV24-1 to TRBJ2-2, with a possible D match to TRBD2 (7 bases). CDR3 size: 15 residues. Germline CDR1 is KGHDR and CDR2 is SFDVKD. V was clipped by 4 bases and J by 5 bases, with 13 bases between them. DNA of the CDR3: TGTGCCACCAGTGAGCGGGGGCTGGGGACCGGGGAGCTGTTTTTT. Its protein is CATSERGLGTGELFF.

The rearrangement joins TRBV30 to TRBJ2-2; TRBD2 matches 9 bases. CDR3 length: 14 residues. The junction had 8 bases not matched to a gene; V was cut back by 6 bases and J by 6 bases. From germline, CDR1 is GTSNPN and CDR2 SVGIG (reference sequence). The chain's CDR3 is CACFAGGLSGELFF. CDR3 sequence (DNA): TGTGCCTGCTTCGCGGGGGGGCTCTCCGGGGAGCTGTTTTTT.

The chain recombines TRBV15 with TRBJ1-1, with 9 bases matching TRBD1. This CDR3 is built from 14 residues. Germline loops: CDR1 LNHNV, CDR2 YYDKDF (reference sequence). Trimming at V came to 3 bases and at J to 4 bases, leaving 3 bases not matched to a gene. The CDR3 DNA reads TGTGCCACCAGCAGCGGACAGGGGCTCACTGAAGCTTTCTTT. Residues: CATSSGQGLTEAFF. Full variable domain (remainder filled in from reference TRBV15 and TRBJ1-1): DAMVIQNPRYQVTQFGKPVTLSCSQTLNHNVMYWYQQKSSQAPKLLFHYYDKDFNNEADTPDNFQSRRPNTSFCFLDIRSPGLGDTAMYLCATSSGQGLTEAFFGQGTRLTVV.

The chain is built from TRBV4-1 and TRBJ2-7; TRBD2 agrees at 10 bases. Looked up from germline, CDR1 is MGHRA and CDR2 is YSYEKL. The CDR3 extends over 16 amino acids. V lost 7 bases and J lost 5; bases outside the gene matches: 14. The CDR3 is CASNREPGLAIDEQYF. CDR3 bases: TGCGCCAGCAATAGAGAACCGGGACTAGCGATCGACGAGCAGTACTTC.